The T cell receptor (beta chain) described here comes from a study of blood T cells in healthy people across ages. General study points: In long-lived donors, naive CD4+ cell counts and diversity exceeded those of aged donors.

This CDR3 region has 15 residues. The J segment lost 3 bases and the V segment lost 1 base, leaving 5 bases of the junction unmatched. CDR1 and CDR2 from the germline V gene are DFQATT and SNEGSKA (reference sequence). The use of a sample-barcoded 5' primer and a J-beta primer mix characterized a second PCR of about 7 to 12 cycles. The authors tagged each cDNA molecule using a template-switch adaptor with 12 random nucleotides. Each CDR3 protein gets one entry after TCRdb re-called the 5' RACE reads with MiXCR. The table has roughly 2 million distinct CDR3 sequences, about 50% seen once. With regard to this clonotype: Its antigen is undetermined.

The J gene is TRBJ2-1, the V gene TRBV20-1; 8 bases map to TRBD2. Sequencing was performed on blood. The sequence was obtained from a woman aged 40 to 50 in good health. CDR3: CSARVWLAGYNEQFF. Here the CDR3 DNA reads TGCAGTGCTAGAGTATGGCTAGCGGGCTACAATGAGCAGTTCTTC.